This T cell receptor beta chain was obtained from a study of T cell responses to AZD1222 COVID-19 vaccine. Study-wide results and caveats: The peak T cell response came first, and repertoires were sampled only after it.

Trimming cost V 5 bases and J 1 base, with 11 bases left between them. CDR1 and CDR2 from the germline V gene are SEHNR and FQNEAQ (reference sequence). The CDR3 is 14 amino acids. The study pooled second doses at about 4 or about 12 weeks. This clone has only one observation. The antigen is not known. This CDR3 is also generated by other DNA sequences in the sample. Repertoires were generated with immunoSEQ multiplex PCR, while TCRdb's copy carries only in-frame clones and drops some. The profile shows roughly 87,000 clones, about nine tenths of them singletons. This sequence joins TRBV7-9 and TRBJ1-1, with D unclear. The sequences come from peripheral blood, collected 28 days after the second AZD1222 dose. The TCR comes from an adult who received the AZD1222 COVID-19 vaccine. CDR3 nucleotides: TGTGCCAGCAGCCTCGGCGGTTCGAACACTGAAGCTTTCTTT. Its translation: CASSLGGSNTEAFF.